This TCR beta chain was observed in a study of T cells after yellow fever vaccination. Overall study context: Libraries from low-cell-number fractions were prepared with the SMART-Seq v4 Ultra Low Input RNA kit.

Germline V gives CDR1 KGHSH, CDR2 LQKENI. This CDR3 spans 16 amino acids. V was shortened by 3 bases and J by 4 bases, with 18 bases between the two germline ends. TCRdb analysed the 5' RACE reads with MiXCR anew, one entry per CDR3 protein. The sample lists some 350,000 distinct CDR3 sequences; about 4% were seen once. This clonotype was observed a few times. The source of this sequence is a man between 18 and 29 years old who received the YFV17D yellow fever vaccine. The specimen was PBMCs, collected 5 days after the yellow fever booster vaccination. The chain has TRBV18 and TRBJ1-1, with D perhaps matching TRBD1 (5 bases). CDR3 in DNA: TGTGCCAGCTCACCCAAGGGTTGGGGACCCCGCACTGAAGCTTTCTTT. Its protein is CASSPKGWGPRTEAFF.